This entry concerns a single T cell receptor (beta chain). Its antigen is as yet unknown. V trimming: 6 bases; J trimming: 6 bases; junction bases outside the gene matches: 2. In germline, CDR1 is SQVTM, CDR2 ANQGSEA. This CDR3 comprises 12 residues. The data derive from a study of blood T cells in healthy people across ages. Study-wide background: Every two T cells gave about one barcoded beta molecule via template switching. Study-wide points: Long-lived donors exceeded aged donors in naive CD4+ cells and diversity. Underestimates were what the diversity estimates from one million T cells were considered to be. TCR beta diversity per million T cells fell roughly linearly with age.

A second PCR of 7 to 11 cycles used a sample-barcoded 5' primer and a J-beta primer mix. TCRdb processed the 5' RACE reads anew with MiXCR; each CDR3 protein has one entry. The sample lists over 600,000 distinct CDR3 sequences, over 40% occurring once. The clonotype was recovered from an elderly man in good health. Sequencing was carried out using blood. The chain is built from TRBV29-1 and TRBJ2-3; 11 bases fit TRBD2. CDR3 sequence reads: CSVTSGSDTQYF. The DNA of the CDR3 is TGCAGCGTCACTAGCGGGAGTGATACGCAGTATTTT.